This T cell receptor beta chain was sequenced for a study of cytomegalovirus exposure and HLA in healthy donors. Study results and limitations: The TCR clusters that emerged in the first cohort tended, a later analysis found, to co-occur in the 120 or so validation repertoires. Reports indicated that the classifier achieved high specificity and sensitivity in diagnosing cytomegalovirus status. The majority of TCR sequences were rare, yet some public TCRs appeared in many donors.

This CDR3 has 15 amino acids. The germline gives CDR1 SGHRS, CDR2 YFSETQ. The V end was cut by 2 bases, the J end by 1 base, with 11 bases between. To note about this clone: The target antigen is unknown.

Repertoires were generated with immunoSEQ multiplex PCR, while TCRdb's copy carries only in-frame clones and drops some. The sample carries around 80,000 clones, approximately 96% recorded once. The source is a woman aged 18-35 years in good health and CMV-seronegative. J is TRBJ2-3 and V is TRBV5-1; unclear D gene. The sample consisted of PBMCs. CDR3 nucleotide sequence: TGCGCCAGCAGCTTCGTGTCGTCTGGCACAGATACGCAGTATTTT. This gives the protein CASSFVSSGTDTQYF.